This T cell receptor (beta chain) came from a study of T-cell reconstitution after alpha-beta-depleted transplantation in children. Study-wide results and limits: Some patients showed high day-60 TCRbeta diversity, which derived from surviving recipient T cells and thymic progenitors. Hyperexpanded clones declined; after one year, newly produced T cells mostly supplied diversity.

Trimming left V 3 bases short and J 0 bases short, with 12 bases between. CDR1 is MNHNS and CDR2 is SASEGT in the germline V gene. The CDR3 runs 15 residues. A library of TCRbeta sequences, prepared with unique molecular identifiers, was generated. MiXCR, applied by TCRdb to the PCR reads, yields one record per CDR3 protein. The sample lists around 250,000 distinct CDR3 sequences, 25% occurring once. This clonotype was seen only a few times. The antigen is unknown. The sequence came from a girl aged 2 to 10 with Fanconi anemia, due to receive a stem cell transplant. The chain is built from TRBV6-1 and TRBJ2-7; D perhaps matches TRBD1 (7 bases). Sequencing was performed on PBMCs, taken before TCRalphabeta/CD19-depleted stem cell transplant. CDR3: CASSDGQDYSYEQYF. CDR3 DNA: TGTGCCAGCAGTGACGGACAGGACTACTCCTACGAGCAGTACTTC.